These 18 T cell receptor beta chains originate from one sample sequenced in a study of shared clonotypes between healthy human individuals. Using immunoSEQ multiplex PCR, the repertoire was profiled, and TCRdb retains in-frame clones only, with some absent. The sample lists approximately 1,000,000 clones; approximately 80% were seen once. Material for sequencing was memory CD4+ T cells from PBMCs. Subset meaning: CD45RA-negative fraction. Receptor source: a young man in good health. Some clones in this sample may be carry-over from other donors' samples.

Of note for this clone: This CDR3 is also generated by other DNA sequences in the sample. The V call is TRBV28, the J call TRBJ2-7; D call uncertain. The CDR3 has 12 amino acids. CDR1 and CDR2 (germline): MDHEN, SYDVKM. Trimming shortened V by 3 bases and J by 3 bases, and 6 bases separated the two germline ends. CDR3 nucleotide sequence: TGTGCCAGCAGTTTGCGAGGCTACGAGCAGTACTTC. Encoded protein: CASSLRGYEQYF.

This clone occurred once. This sequence joins TRBV28 and TRBJ2-5; D is unresolved. V was clipped by 5 bases and J by 2 bases, with 12 bases between them. The CDR3 sequence is 14 residues long. Germline V gives CDR1 MDHEN, CDR2 SYDVKM. The CDR3 DNA reads TGTGCCAGCAGTACCACGGGCCCGCAAGAGACCCAGTACTTC. Translating it yields CASSTTGPQETQYF.

V usage is TRBV10-3 and J usage is TRBJ2-3; 14 bases match TRBD2. This CDR3 spans 19 amino acids. Trimming took 2 bases from V and 3 from J; bases not matched to a gene: 10. The V gene's germline CDR1 is ENHRY and CDR2 SYGVKD. CDR3 nucleotides: TGTGCCATCAGTGAGCGGAAAGGGACTAGCGGGAGTACGACAGATACGCAGTATTTT. Its translation is CAISERKGTSGSTTDTQYF.

The chain uses TRBV6-1 and TRBJ2-6; TRBD1 matches 10 bases. Germline V gives CDR1 MNHNS, CDR2 SASEGT. V dropped 4 bases and J dropped 4; count of bases not matched to a gene: 7. This CDR3 is 17 amino acids long. The CDR3 nucleotides read TGTGCCAGCAGTGTTAGACAGGGGGCGACCGGGGCCAACGTCCTGACTTTC. It specifies CASSVRQGATGANVLTF.

This clone was picked up a small number of times. The DNA for the CDR3 is TGTGCCAGCAGCTTGGCGGCGGGAAGGAGGGCTGAAGCTTTCTTT. Its translation: CASSLAAGRRAEAFF. The chain has TRBV5-4 and TRBJ1-1; D remains ambiguous. The V end was cut by 0 bases, the J end by 6 bases, with 15 bases between. This CDR3 is 15 amino acids long. Germline loops: CDR1 SGHNT, CDR2 YYREEE (reference sequence).

The chain links TRBV5-4 to TRBJ2-7; D is unresolved. V shed 0 bases and J shed 4 bases, with 11 bases lying between them. The germline CDR1 and CDR2 sequences are SGHNT and YYREEE (reference sequence). The CDR3 sequence is 14 residues long. This chain's CDR3 is CASSLGPVGYEQYF. The DNA of the CDR3 is TGTGCCAGCAGCTTGGGACCAGTCGGATACGAGCAGTACTTC. The full variable domain, rest sourced from reference TRBV5-4 and TRBJ2-7, is ETGVTQSPTHLIKTRGQQVTLRCSSQSGHNTVSWYQQALGQGPQFIFQYYREEENGRGNFPPRFSGLQFPNYSSELNVNALELDDSALYLCASSLGPVGYEQYFGPGTRLTVT.

This clone has a handful of counts. J is TRBJ2-3 and V is TRBV7-9; TRBD2 aligns across 12 bases. The CDR3 covers 17 residues. V was clipped by 5 bases and J by 4 bases; unmatched bases: 10. Germline assignment: CDR1 SEHNR and CDR2 FQNEAQ (reference sequence). For the CDR3, the DNA is TGTGCCAGCAGCCCCCCTAGCGGGAGGGCCGGGGCAGATACGCAGTATTTT. This encodes CASSPPSGRAGADTQYF.

This sequence joins TRBV10-2 and TRBJ2-7; 11 bases are a match to TRBD2. The germline V gene encodes CDR1 WSHSY and CDR2 SAAADI. The CDR3 is 16 residues long. After removal of 0 bases from V and 4 bases from J, the junction contained 5 bases not matched to a gene. The CDR3: CASSESSGRARYEQYF. As DNA, the CDR3 is TGCGCCAGCAGTGAGTCTAGCGGGAGGGCTAGGTACGAGCAGTACTTC.

This chain connects TRBV4-2 to TRBJ2-5; either TRBD1 or TRBD2 may fit D (5 bases each). The CDR3 has 15 residues. V lost 1 base and J 5 bases, leaving 14 bases between the germline ends. Looked up from germline, CDR1 is LGHNA and CDR2 is YNFKEQ. CDR3 sequence (DNA): TGTGCCAGCAGCCAAGGGGGGTTTGTGAGGGAGACCCAGTACTTC. Protein: CASSQGGFVRETQYF.

V gene TRBV27 combines with J gene TRBJ1-3; TRBD1 is a possible D gene (6 bases). The V end was cut by 2 bases, the J end by 2 bases, with 10 bases between. This CDR3 has 15 amino acids. The germline V gene has CDR1 MNHEY and CDR2 SMNVEV (reference sequence). The CDR3 is CASSLNWGPGNTIYF. The CDR3, as DNA: TGTGCCAGCAGTTTAAACTGGGGGCCTGGAAACACCATATATTTT.

The CDR3 spells CASSQGRTSASSYNEQFF. In DNA, the CDR3 is TGTGCCAGCAGCCAAGGTCGGACTAGCGCAAGCTCCTACAATGAGCAGTTCTTC. The chain links TRBV4-2 to TRBJ2-1; TRBD2 matches 9 bases. Germline CDR1 LGHNA, CDR2 YNFKEQ. The CDR3 totals 18 residues. V dropped 1 base and J dropped 0; count of bases not matched to a gene: 7.

This clone has more than one count but fewer than ten. This rearrangement joins TRBV30 to TRBJ1-2; 9 positions match TRBD1. CDR3 length: 14 amino acids. After removal of 5 bases from V and 8 bases from J, the junction contained 12 bases not matched to a gene. Germline V gives CDR1 GTSNPN, CDR2 SVGIG (reference sequence). The CDR3 sequence is CAWDPGTGKRGYTF. DNA for the CDR3: TGTGCCTGGGATCCCGGGACAGGGAAGCGCGGCTACACCTTC.

This chain joins TRBV27 and TRBJ2-7; weak D call: TRBD1 (6 bases). Deletions cut 2 bases from V and 1 base from J, with 15 bases between. Germline V gives CDR1 MNHEY, CDR2 SMNVEV (reference sequence). The CDR3 sequence is 16 residues long. The CDR3 region is CASSLGLGALSYEQYF. The CDR3 coding sequence is TGTGCCAGCAGTTTAGGTTTGGGGGCCCTATCCTACGAGCAGTACTTC.

This clone was counted only a few times. J is TRBJ1-4 and V is TRBV2, with a possible D match to TRBD1 (6 bases). The V gene lost 7 bases and the J gene lost 8 bases, with 14 bases spanning the gap. The CDR3 consists of 13 residues. Germline V CDR1 and CDR2: SNHLY, FYNNEI. CDR3 in amino acids: CASKGTGYEKLFF. DNA of the CDR3: TGTGCCAGCAAGGGTACAGGGTACGAAAAACTGTTTTTT.

This chain uses TRBV27 with TRBJ2-7; no clear D gene. Germline assignment: CDR1 MNHEY and CDR2 SMNVEV (reference sequence). The CDR3 has 15 residues. V lost 0 bases and J 1 base, leaving 10 bases between the germline ends. As DNA, the CDR3 is TGTGCCAGCAGTTTATCGAGGCGGTTGTCCTACGAGCAGTACTTC. Translation gives CASSLSRRLSYEQYF.

V usage is TRBV7-2 and J usage is TRBJ2-7; 10 bases fit TRBD2. This CDR3 is built from 17 residues. Germline-derived CDR1 and CDR2 are SGHTA and FQGNSA. J gave up 3 bases and V 2 bases, and 10 bases lay outside the gene matches. The CDR3 loop is CASSLSGLAIFYYEQYF. DNA for the CDR3: TGTGCCAGCAGCTTATCGGGACTAGCGATTTTCTACTACGAGCAGTACTTC.

The genes are TRBV19 and TRBJ2-1, with 9 bases that match TRBD2. V shed 7 bases, J shed 9 bases, and the junction held 16 bases outside the gene matches. Germline V gene data show CDR1 as LNHDA and CDR2 as SQIVND (reference sequence). CDR3 length: 16 amino acids. CDR3 nucleotides: TGTGCCAGTACCACCTGGCGGGAGGGAAAGGGTGCTGAGCAGTTCTTC. Its protein product is CASTTWREGKGAEQFF.

The gene calls are TRBV28 and TRBJ2-7; 7 bases fit TRBD2. The V segment lost 3 bases and the J segment 6 bases; nucleotides outside the gene matches: 11. This CDR3 is 15 amino acids long. Germline V gene lookup returns CDR1 MDHEN and CDR2 SYDVKM. CDR3 residues: CASSFVGGGPVEQYF. The CDR3 DNA follows: TGTGCCAGCAGTTTCGTCGGGGGAGGGCCCGTCGAGCAGTACTTC.